A single T cell receptor (beta chain) is shown here with its context. Its antigen is currently not known. Base qualities are missing; no much larger clone stands one base away. Another Seattle source contributed samples from volunteer blood donors who had recovered from COVID-19. Collaborating institutions collected whole blood in K2EDTA tubes following their own protocols. For TCRbeta analysis, collaborators shipped samples in one of three forms: frozen whole blood, isolated PBMCs, or DNA extracted from either of those sample types. TCRbeta CDR3 regions were amplified from genomic DNA by means of the immunoSEQ Assay, a bias-controlled multiplex PCR. As for the authors' bioinformatics: Nucleated cell counts per sample were estimated from amplification of reference gene primers within the assay. To quantify the absolute abundance of each unique TCRbeta CDR3 rearrangement, sequence reads were collapsed and filtered. Productive Simpson clonality was computed per sample as the square root of Simpson's diversity index over productive rearrangements. The source is immuneACCESS, and TCRdb retained only in-frame sequences with V and J called. Part of the clones is not carried over; for the studies checked, unresolved V genes explain less than half of this, and the remainder is unexplained. The V and J calls and the clone size are those of that table, but D and trimming were determined from the DNA. Here the sample has 200,000 to 300,000 clones; around nine tenths occur a single time. Roughly 1.6% of the sample is held by the ten biggest clonotypes.

These data come from a study of blood T cell repertoires in COVID-19 (dated by TCRdb to the early 2020s). For the wider study: Collaborator samples came from the United States, Italy and Spain and covered acute and convalescent phases of COVID-19. Deeply sampled blood TCRbeta repertoires from subjects exposed to, actively infected with, or recovered from COVID-19 were included in the dataset. HLA class I and class II types, where available, came from metadata supplied by the sample provider rather than from assay-based typing. A freely available public database, intended as a resource for researchers studying the immune response to SARS-CoV-2, is where the repertoires were released. The samples were drawn from the first 160 participants of the ongoing ImmuneRACE study and from under 1,500 subjects provided by 6 global collaborators. The material from the prospective study consisted of cDNA or gDNA derived from T cells, B-cell-depleted T cells, or PBMCs. The sample metadata nearly always contained a de-identified subject ID, COVID-19 status, age in years and sex. Study-level results and caveats: Clinical and demographic metadata were provided uncurated, with the amount varying by source and participant.

From the cysteine through the phenylalanine, the CDR3 covers 13 amino acids. Just CDR3 DNA is preserved here, 39 bases in frame from base 1. Relative to germline, V is missing 6 bases and J is missing 9 bases, with 7 bases of the junction outside any gene match. The germline V gene supplies CDR1 MNHEY and CDR2 SVGAGI. Sequencing used peripheral blood. This TCR was recovered from an older woman who had recovered from COVID-19. The receptor chain draws on TRBV6-5 and TRBJ2-1, and TRBD1 aligns with 8 junction nucleotides. The CDR3 region has the sequence CASRLQDRVEQFF. At the DNA level, the sequence is TGTGCCAGCAGACTACAGGACAGGGTTGAGCAGTTCTTC.